This T cell receptor beta chain is drawn from a study of blood T cell repertoires in COVID-19. Repertoires were generated with immunoSEQ multiplex PCR, while TCRdb's copy carries only in-frame clones and drops some. This sample has approximately 210,000 clones, with roughly 84% found just once. Germline CDR1 and CDR2: MNHNS and SASEGT. The CDR3 covers 16 residues. The germline V and J ends were trimmed by 2 bases and 5 bases, with 19 bases remaining between them. This TCR came from a man aged 35-49 years with active or convalescent COVID-19. The rearrangement joins TRBV6-1 to TRBJ2-7; D possibly corresponds to TRBD2 (5 bases). Input material: peripheral blood. CDR3 in amino acids: CASSEQLGAGRHEQYF. CDR3 coding DNA: TGTGCCAGCAGTGAACAATTGGGTGCGGGCCGCCACGAGCAGTACTTC.